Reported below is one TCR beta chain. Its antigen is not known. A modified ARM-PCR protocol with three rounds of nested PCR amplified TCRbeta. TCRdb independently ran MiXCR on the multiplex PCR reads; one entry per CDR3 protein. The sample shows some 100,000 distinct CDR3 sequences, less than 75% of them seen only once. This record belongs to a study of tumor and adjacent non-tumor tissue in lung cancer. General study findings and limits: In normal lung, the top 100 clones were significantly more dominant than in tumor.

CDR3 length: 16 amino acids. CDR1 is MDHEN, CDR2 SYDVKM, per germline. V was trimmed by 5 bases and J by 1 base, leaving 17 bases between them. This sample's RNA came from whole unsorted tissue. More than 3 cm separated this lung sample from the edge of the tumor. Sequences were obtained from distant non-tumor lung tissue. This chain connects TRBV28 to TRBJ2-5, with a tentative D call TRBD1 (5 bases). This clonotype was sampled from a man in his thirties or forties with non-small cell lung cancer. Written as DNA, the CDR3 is TGTGCCAGCAGTATTGAGACAGAGGCCTTCCAAGAGACCCAGTACTTC. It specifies CASSIETEAFQETQYF.